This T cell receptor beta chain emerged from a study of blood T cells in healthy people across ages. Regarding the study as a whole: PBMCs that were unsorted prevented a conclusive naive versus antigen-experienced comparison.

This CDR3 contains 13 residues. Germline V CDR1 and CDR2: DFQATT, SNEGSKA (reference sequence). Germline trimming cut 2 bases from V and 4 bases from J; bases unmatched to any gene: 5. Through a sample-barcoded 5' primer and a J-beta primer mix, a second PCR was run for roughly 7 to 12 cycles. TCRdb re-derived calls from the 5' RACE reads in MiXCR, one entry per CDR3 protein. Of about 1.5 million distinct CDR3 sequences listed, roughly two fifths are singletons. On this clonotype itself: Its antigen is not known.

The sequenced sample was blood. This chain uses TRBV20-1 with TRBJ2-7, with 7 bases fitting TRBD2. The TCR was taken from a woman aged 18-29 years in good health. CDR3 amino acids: CSARMGGTYEQYF. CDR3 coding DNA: TGCAGTGCTAGAATGGGGGGGACTTACGAGCAGTACTTC.